The 15 T cell receptor beta chains below come from one sample, sequenced in a study of blood T cell repertoires in COVID-19. The repertoire was sequenced with immunoSEQ multiplex PCR; TCRdb's copy has only in-frame clones and lacks some. The sample has approximately 180,000 clones; around 82% are singletons. The sequencing input was peripheral blood. These receptors originate from a woman over 75 with acute or convalescent COVID-19.

The V and J genes are TRBV2 and TRBJ1-5; D is perhaps TRBD1 (6 bases). There are 14 residues in the CDR3. V shed 6 bases and J shed 4 bases, with 13 bases lying between them. The germline CDR1 and CDR2 sequences are SNHLY and FYNNEI. The CDR3 region is CASRAGVGNQPQHF. CDR3 sequence (DNA): TGTGCCAGCAGGGCAGGGGTTGGAAATCAGCCCCAGCATTTT.

V usage is TRBV2 and J usage is TRBJ1-2; the D gene is possibly TRBD1 (5 bases). Trimming removed 4 bases at V and 7 bases at J, with 13 bases between. Per germline, CDR1 SNHLY and CDR2 FYNNEI. This CDR3 comprises 13 residues. The CDR3 here is CASSGRGAAGYTF. In DNA form, the CDR3 reads TGTGCCAGCAGTGGAAGGGGCGCAGCTGGCTACACCTTC.

The chain combines TRBV24-1 with TRBJ1-1, with D uncertain. The germline gives CDR1 KGHDR, CDR2 SFDVKD. The V and J ends lost 3 bases and 3 bases respectively, with 37 bases between them. This CDR3 is 23 amino acids long. This CDR3 is CATSDPSPGWCLTFLQMDTEAFF. The CDR3 region has the DNA TGTGCCACCAGTGATCCAAGCCCTGGATGGTGTTTGACTTTCCTCCAAATGGACACTGAAGCTTTCTTT.

The CDR3 sequence is CASSYTRTSGIRYEQYF. In DNA, the CDR3 is TGTGCCAGCAGCTATACCCGGACTAGCGGGATTCGGTACGAGCAGTACTTC. The gene calls are TRBV6-4 and TRBJ2-7; 12 bases line up with TRBD2. Germline V gene sequence: CDR1 MRHNA, CDR2 SNTAGT. The length of the CDR3 is 17 residues. With V trimmed by 6 bases and J by 4 bases, 13 bases remained unmatched.

The V gene is TRBV6-5, the J gene TRBJ1-5, with D tentatively TRBD1 (6 bases). This CDR3 contains 15 residues. CDR1 is MNHEY and CDR2 is SVGAGI in the germline V gene. With 4 bases removed from V and 4 bases from J, the gap between germline ends came to 14 bases. The CDR3 DNA reads as TGTGCCAGCAGTTCCACAGGGAAGGGGAATCAGCCCCAGCATTTT. This codes for CASSSTGKGNQPQHF.

The chain recombines TRBV11-3 with TRBJ2-2, with a tentative D call TRBD2 (5 bases). Trimming cost V 5 bases and J 2 bases, with 9 bases left between them. The germline V gene encodes CDR1 SGHNT and CDR2 YENEEA. CDR3 length equals 14 residues. The CDR3 DNA reads TGTGCCAGCAGCCCCGGACTTAACACCGGGGAGCTGTTTTTT. This encodes CASSPGLNTGELFF.

The chain recombines TRBV29-1 with TRBJ2-2, with TRBD1 as a possible D gene (5 bases). The CDR3 length is 14 residues. Germline V lookup: CDR1 SQVTM, CDR2 ANQGSEA. V was clipped by 5 bases and J by 1 base, with 11 bases between them. DNA for the CDR3: TGCAGCGTTCTACCGCAGGGGAACACCGGGGAGCTGTTTTTT. This encodes CSVLPQGNTGELFF.

The chain links TRBV19 to TRBJ1-6; 9 bases agree with TRBD1. The germline V gene has CDR1 LNHDA and CDR2 SQIVND (reference sequence). The CDR3 is made up of 15 amino acids. V was clipped by 6 bases and J by 9 bases; unmatched bases: 9. CDR3 bases: TGTGCCAGTAGCCAACTTACAGGGGGCAGTTCACCCCTCCACTTT. This sequence encodes CASSQLTGGSSPLHF.

The chain employs TRBV5-1 and TRBJ1-6, with 9 bases that match TRBD1. The CDR3 is 14 residues long. Per the germline V gene, CDR1 is SGHRS and CDR2 is YFSETQ. Trimming cost V 0 bases and J 8 bases; bases outside gene matches: 0. Here the CDR3 reads CASSLGQGDSPLHF. DNA for the CDR3: TGCGCCAGCAGCTTGGGACAGGGGGATTCACCCCTCCACTTT. Looking up the rest from reference TRBV5-1 and TRBJ1-6 gives the full variable domain: KAGVTQTPRYLIKTRGQQVTLSCSPISGHRSVSWYQQTPGQGLQFLFEYFSETQRNKGNFPGRFSGRQFSNSRSEMNVSTLELGDSALYLCASSLGQGDSPLHFGNGTRLTVT.

The genes are TRBV5-1 and TRBJ1-1, with D possibly matching TRBD1 (5 bases). The CDR3 totals 16 residues. Germline CDR1 reads SGHRS; CDR2 reads YFSETQ. V lost 3 bases, J lost 0 bases, and 15 bases lay in between. The CDR3: CASSSLGGSVNTEAFF. DNA of the CDR3: TGCGCCAGCAGCTCCCTGGGGGGTTCGGTGAACACTGAAGCTTTCTTT.

The V call is TRBV6-5, the J call TRBJ1-3; D gene ambiguous. Trimming stripped 6 bases from V and 3 bases from J, with 15 bases between. Germline assignment: CDR1 MNHEY and CDR2 SVGAGI. This CDR3 is 15 amino acids long. CDR3 in DNA: TGTGCCAGCAGCTCCCGTTTTTCGGTTGGAAACACCATATATTTT. It encodes CASSSRFSVGNTIYF.

The chain has TRBV24-1 and TRBJ2-7; possibly TRBD1 for D (7 bases). The V gene lost 4 bases and the J gene lost 5 bases, with 14 bases spanning the gap. The germline gives CDR1 KGHDR, CDR2 SFDVKD. The CDR3 extends over 14 amino acids. This chain's CDR3 is CATSEGGQRDEQYF. CDR3 DNA sequence: TGTGCCACCAGTGAGGGGGGACAGCGCGACGAGCAGTACTTC.

V usage is TRBV2 and J usage is TRBJ2-1, with 8 bases matching TRBD2. This CDR3 comprises 14 residues. Germline assignment: CDR1 SNHLY and CDR2 FYNNEI. V lost 7 bases, J lost 2 bases, and 4 bases stayed unmatched. CDR3 amino acids: CASIERGPYNEQFF. Here the CDR3 DNA reads TGTGCCAGCATCGAGCGGGGGCCCTACAATGAGCAGTTCTTC. The whole variable domain, remainder taken from reference TRBV2 and TRBJ2-1, is EPEVTQTPSHQVTQMGQEVILRCVPISNHLYFYWYRQILGQKVEFLVSFYNNEISEKSEIFDDQFSVERPDGSNFTLKIRSTKLEDSAMYFCASIERGPYNEQFFGPGTRLTVL.

The chain is built from TRBV4-1 and TRBJ2-7; D gene unclear. The CDR3 runs to 15 residues. Trimming removed 0 bases at V and 6 bases at J, with 15 bases between. Germline V lookup: CDR1 MGHRA, CDR2 YSYEKL. The CDR3 is CASSQEAAAAGEQYF. In DNA, the CDR3 is TGCGCCAGCAGCCAAGAGGCCGCCGCCGCTGGCGAGCAGTACTTC.

The chain recombines TRBV30 with TRBJ1-1, with a weak D call TRBD1 (5 bases). The CDR3 extends over 12 amino acids. With 4 bases removed from V and 4 bases from J, the gap between germline ends came to 10 bases. Per germline, CDR1 GTSNPN and CDR2 SVGIG (reference sequence). CDR3 sequence reads: CAWTHRSTEAFF. DNA for the CDR3: TGTGCCTGGACCCACAGGTCCACTGAAGCTTTCTTT.